This T cell receptor (beta chain) was recovered during a study of CD8+ T cells in alopecia areata. Study information: Twice a day, 5 to 10 mg of oral tofacitinib was administered to treated patients. Study findings and constraints: For lesional scalp, especially alopecia totalis/universalis, clonality was higher than in normal scalp. Scalp sample data also include resident alphabeta T cells from normal skin.

RNA extraction and reverse transcription yielded cDNA as sequencing template. Produced via immunoSEQ multiplex PCR; TCRdb's table is partial and in-frame only. The data hold hundreds of thousands of clones, with under 80% observed a single time. Comments on this clone: The target antigen is unknown.

Lesional scalp punch biopsies and peripheral blood came from alopecia areata patients. The V gene's germline CDR1 is SNHLY and CDR2 FYNNEI. This CDR3 has 15 residues. J gave up 4 bases and V 5 bases, and 9 bases lay outside the gene matches. The sequenced sample was CD4+ T cells sorted from blood, obtained at week 0. The chain uses TRBV2 and TRBJ1-2, with 8 nucleotides matching TRBD1. This clonotype was obtained from a human donor with alopecia areata. The CDR3 bases are TGTGCCAGCAGTCCCCGGACAGGGCAGATCTATGGCTACACCTTC. Translation: CASSPRTGQIYGYTF.